These T cell receptor beta chains were read from a single sample in a study of graft-versus-host responses after intestinal transplantation. Produced via immunoSEQ multiplex PCR; TCRdb's table is partial and in-frame only. This sample has 13,000 to 15,000 clones, with roughly a third found just once. The sequencing here drew on alloreactive CD8+ T cells from a mixed lymphocyte reaction culture, taken before intestinal transplant. These TCRs come from a human patient who received an intestinal transplant. Each CDR3 is given with its conserved first and last residue. The D gene is left open where the match is weak. A row's size may be missing; if present it is once, few, many or a size class.

TRBJ2-7,TRBV5-1,.,.,TGCGCCAGCAGCTTGGAGGGACTTACCTACGAGCAGTACTTC,CASSLEGLTYEQYF
TRBJ2-7,TRBV4-1,.,.,TGCGCCAGCAGCCAAGATCGCGGAGGCTACGAGCAGTACTTC,CASSQDRGGYEQYF
TRBJ2-3,TRBV29-1,.,.,TGCAGCGTTGAAGGTTGGCCGGACCTTAGCACAGATACGCAGTATTTT,CSVEGWPDLSTDTQYF
TRBJ2-7,TRBV11-2,.,TRBD1,TGTGCCAGCCGACGGGACAGGGGTAACGAGCAGTACTTC,CASRRDRGNEQYF
TRBJ1-1,TRBV6-1,.,TRBD1,TGTGCCAGCAGTTGGGACAGACCAACTGAAGCTTTCTTT,CASSWDRPTEAFF
TRBJ1-2,TRBV18,.,TRBD1,TGTGCCAGCTCACCGGGACAGGGGGCCTTTGGCTACACCTTC,CASSPGQGAFGYTF
TRBJ1-2,TRBV2,.,TRBD1,TGTGCCAGCAGTGGACAGGGGGCAGCTAACTATGGCTACACCTTC,CASSGQGAANYGYTF
TRBJ2-7,TRBV4-3,.,TRBD2,TGCGCCAGCAGCCAAGACCCGGCTAGCGGGGACTACGAGCAGTACTTC,CASSQDPASGDYEQYF
TRBJ1-1,TRBV4-1,.,TRBD1,TGCGCCAGCAGCCTCCGTCCCGGGACAGGTAAGAACACTGAAGCTTTCTTT,CASSLRPGTGKNTEAFF
TRBJ2-5,TRBV27,.,.,TGTGCCAGCAGTTTAGGTTCTTCAGAGACCCAGTACTTC,CASSLGSSETQYF
TRBJ2-3,TRBV6-1,few,.,TGTGCCAGCAGTACGTCTAGCACAGATACGCAGTATTTT,CASSTSSTDTQYF